Following are 14 T cell receptor beta chains from one sample sequenced in a study of T cell repertoires in cytomegalovirus infection. These receptors lack a known antigen. TCRdb reprocessed the reads via MiXCR and lists one record per CDR3 protein. The sample yields about 52,000 distinct CDR3 sequences, around 20% seen once. Sequenced here: CD8+ T cells from cultured PBMCs, sampled from culture after CMV antigen stimulation. The receptors were sampled from a human donor in good health (CMV status not recorded). Some clones in this sample may be carry-over from other donors' samples.

This clonotype showed up many times. The J gene is TRBJ1-1, the V gene TRBV7-2; unclear D gene. CDR3 length equals 16 residues. Germline V CDR1 and CDR2: SGHTA, FQGNSA. V was shortened by 5 bases and J by 1 base, with 17 bases between the two germline ends. The CDR3 sequence is CASSPPWGRANTEAFF. CDR3 DNA: TGTGCCAGCAGCCCCCCGTGGGGAAGGGCGAACACTGAAGCTTTCTTT.

This clonotype has a handful of counts. The V and J genes are TRBV6-2 or TRBV6-3 and TRBJ1-2; 8 positions match TRBD1. From germline, CDR1 is MNHEY and CDR2 SVGEGT. The ends lost 0 bases at V and 7 bases at J; junction bases unmatched: 7. CDR3 length equals 15 residues. CDR3 DNA sequence: TGTGCCAGCAGTTACTCATCCAGGGGGCTCGGTGGCTACACCTTC. Translating gives CASSYSSRGLGGYTF.

The V call is TRBV7-6, the J call TRBJ1-6; D remains ambiguous. CDR3 length: 15 residues. V was shortened by 1 base and J by 7 bases, with 11 bases between the two germline ends. Germline assignment: CDR1 SGHVS and CDR2 FNYEAQ. CDR3 sequence: CASSLEGLLNSPLHF. In DNA form, the CDR3 reads TGTGCCAGCAGCTTAGAAGGGTTGTTAAATTCACCCCTCCACTTT.

J is TRBJ1-1 and V is TRBV2; D unresolved. Trimming stripped 7 bases from V and 0 bases from J, with 3 bases between. The CDR3 runs 11 residues. The V gene's germline CDR1 is SNHLY and CDR2 FYNNEI. The CDR3 loop reads CASNLNTEAFF. The CDR3 DNA reads as TGTGCCAGCAATCTGAACACTGAAGCTTTCTTT.

This clonotype was seen more than once but under ten times. The chain has TRBV4-3 and TRBJ2-3, with TRBD2 matching 11 bases. This CDR3 comprises 17 residues. Germline V gene lookup returns CDR1 LGHNA and CDR2 YSLEER. V was pared by 3 bases and J by 5 bases, with 10 bases of the junction left unmatched. CDR3 residues: CASSQDLAGGQQDTQYF. CDR3 nucleotides: TGCGCCAGCAGCCAGGACTTAGCGGGGGGGCAGCAAGATACGCAGTATTTT.

The chain is built from TRBV7-2 and TRBJ1-4; the D is unclear. The V end lost 7 bases, the J end lost 4 bases, and 10 bases lay between the germline ends. There are 13 residues in the CDR3. CDR1 is SGHTA, CDR2 FQGNSA, per germline. CDR3 DNA: TGTGCCAGCACAGACTTACTTAATGAAAAACTGTTTTTT. Protein: CASTDLLNEKLFF.

This clonotype came up a few times. J is TRBJ2-3 and V is TRBV7-9; 10 positions match TRBD1. This CDR3 has 15 amino acids. Looked up from germline, CDR1 is SEHNR and CDR2 is FQNEAQ (reference sequence). The V segment lost 1 base and the J segment 6 bases; nucleotides outside the gene matches: 4. The chain's CDR3 is CASSLGQGAGDTQYF. The CDR3 DNA is TGTGCCAGCAGCTTAGGACAGGGGGCTGGTGATACGCAGTATTTT.

This clonotype was recorded a few times. The chain combines TRBV7-2 with TRBJ2-3; the D gene is possibly TRBD2 (6 bases). This CDR3 has 16 residues. Germline V lookup: CDR1 SGHTA, CDR2 FQGNSA. Trimming pared 2 bases from V and 2 bases from J, leaving 14 bases between. In nucleotides, the CDR3 is TGTGCCAGCAGCTTAAATGGAGGGTCTGCCACAGATACGCAGTATTTT. Amino acids: CASSLNGGSATDTQYF.

This clonotype was recorded a few times. In DNA, the CDR3 is TGTGCCAGCAGCATTGGACAGGGGGCGAATGAGCAGTTCTTC. This sequence encodes CASSIGQGANEQFF. The genes are TRBV7-2 and TRBJ2-1, with 11 bases lining up with TRBD1. The CDR3 contains 14 residues. Per the germline V gene, CDR1 is SGHTA and CDR2 is FQGNSA. Trimming took 5 bases from V and 7 from J; bases not matched to a gene: 4.

This chain connects TRBV27 to TRBJ2-7; no clear D gene. CDR3 size: 13 residues. Trimming left V 3 bases short and J 4 bases short, with 10 bases between. CDR1 is MNHEY and CDR2 is SMNVEV in the germline V gene (reference sequence). In DNA form, the CDR3 reads TGTGCCAGCAGTTTCGGTCCTTTGTACGAGCAGTACTTC. This translates into CASSFGPLYEQYF.

The chain joins TRBV7-2 to TRBJ2-1; 10 nucleotides agree with TRBD2. The CDR3 has 19 residues. With 5 bases clipped from V and 7 bases from J, the junction kept 20 bases outside the gene matches. Germline V gene sequence: CDR1 SGHTA, CDR2 FQGNSA. The CDR3 spells CASSPRRASGGRIRNEQFF. The CDR3 DNA reads as TGTGCCAGCAGCCCCCGTAGGGCTAGCGGGGGCCGCATTAGAAATGAGCAGTTCTTC.

J is TRBJ2-5 and V is TRBV7-9; either TRBD1 or TRBD2 may fit D (5 bases each). Germline lookup yields CDR1 SEHNR and CDR2 FQNEAQ (reference sequence). Trimming took 5 bases from V and 4 from J, leaving 14 bases between them. The CDR3 runs to 14 residues. The CDR3 DNA sequence: TGTGCCAGCAGCGGTGGGCTGGGACGAGAGACCCAGTACTTC. Translation: CASSGGLGRETQYF.

The chain links TRBV7-2 to TRBJ2-7; weak D call: TRBD1 (5 bases). The CDR3 runs 13 residues. CDR1 is SGHTA and CDR2 is FQGNSA in the germline V gene. V shed 4 bases and J shed 7 bases, with 14 bases lying between them. CDR3 nucleotide sequence: TGTGCCAGCAGCTCAGGGTCCTTTAAGGAGCAGTACTTC. Translation gives CASSSGSFKEQYF.

The table lists this clonotype with a few counts. The chain employs TRBV6-1 and TRBJ1-5; the match to TRBD1 covers 10 bases. The CDR3 runs to 17 residues. The trim removed 5 bases at V and 3 bases at J, leaving 10 bases unmatched. Germline loops: CDR1 MNHNS, CDR2 SASEGT. The CDR3 DNA follows: TGTGCCAGCAGTTTTCTATTAGACAGGGGGCTCAATCAGCCCCAGCATTTT. It specifies CASSFLLDRGLNQPQHF.